A selection of T cell receptor beta chains follows, all from one sample in a study of blood T cell repertoires in COVID-19. Profiling relied on immunoSEQ multiplex PCR, and the TCRdb table lists in-frame clones only, not all of them. This sample has some 340,000 clones, with 80% to 90% found just once. Sequenced material: peripheral blood. All receptors derive from a man aged 25 to 45 with active or convalescent COVID-19. The CDR3 runs from the conserved cysteine through the conserved F or W. D genes are given only for firm matches. For some rows the clone size is stated as once, few or many, or as a class when expanded; others skip it.

len,abundance,v_gene,d_gene,j_gene,CDR3aa,CDR3nt
15,-,TRBV27,TRBD2,TRBJ2-4,CASSTTGLGKNIQYF,TGTGCCAGCAGTACGACGGGACTAGGGAAAAACATTCAGTACTTC
17,few,TRBV28,-,TRBJ1-6,CASSPPAGVGYNSPLHF,TGTGCCAGCAGCCCCCCGGCGGGGGTGGGCTATAATTCACCCCTCCACTTT
15,-,TRBV10-3,-,TRBJ2-5,CAISETRDYQETQYF,TGTGCCATCAGTGAGACCCGGGACTACCAAGAGACCCAGTACTTC
14,-,TRBV28,TRBD2,TRBJ2-1,CASRIAGAHNEQFF,TGTGCCAGCAGGATAGCGGGGGCCCACAATGAGCAGTTCTTC
15,-,TRBV7-2,TRBD1,TRBJ1-2,CASSPAGTGYYGYTF,TGTGCCAGCAGCCCCGCCGGGACAGGGTACTATGGCTACACCTTC
16,once,TRBV5-1,TRBD1,TRBJ1-2,CASSLAGGQGAEGYTF,TGCGCCAGCAGCTTGGCCGGGGGACAGGGGGCTGAGGGCTACACCTTC
13,-,TRBV30,-,TRBJ1-6,CAWNSVEDSPLHF,TGTGCCTGGAATTCCGTGGAGGATTCACCCCTCCACTTT
13,-,TRBV5-1,TRBD1,TRBJ2-7,CASRRDRYYEQYF,TGCGCCAGCAGGAGGGACAGATACTACGAGCAGTACTTC
12,-,TRBV24-1,-,TRBJ2-1,CATSDPFYEQFF,TGTGCCACCAGTGATCCTTTTTATGAGCAGTTCTTC
14,-,TRBV19,TRBD2,TRBJ2-1,CASSKPGLVNEQFF,TGTGCCAGTAGTAAGCCAGGACTAGTCAATGAGCAGTTCTTC